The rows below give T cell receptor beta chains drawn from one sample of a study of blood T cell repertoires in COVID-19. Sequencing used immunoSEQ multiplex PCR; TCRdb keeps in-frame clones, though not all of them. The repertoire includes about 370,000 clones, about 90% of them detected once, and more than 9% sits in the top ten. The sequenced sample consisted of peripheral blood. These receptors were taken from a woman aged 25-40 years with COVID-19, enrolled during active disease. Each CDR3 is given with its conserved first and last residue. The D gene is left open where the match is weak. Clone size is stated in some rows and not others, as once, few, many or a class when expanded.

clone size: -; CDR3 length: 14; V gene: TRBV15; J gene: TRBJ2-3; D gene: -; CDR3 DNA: TGTGCCACCAGCAGAGCCGGGAGTGCAGATACGCAGTATTTT; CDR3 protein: CATSRAGSADTQYF
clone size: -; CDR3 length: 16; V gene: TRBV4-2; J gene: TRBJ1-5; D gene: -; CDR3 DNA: TGTGCCAGCAGCCAAGACGTGGCAGGGGCCAATCAGCCCCAGCATTTT; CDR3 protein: CASSQDVAGANQPQHF
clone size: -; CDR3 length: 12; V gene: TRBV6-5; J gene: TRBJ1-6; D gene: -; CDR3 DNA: TGTGCCATAACTCTTCATAATTCACCCCTCCACTTT; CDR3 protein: CAITLHNSPLHF
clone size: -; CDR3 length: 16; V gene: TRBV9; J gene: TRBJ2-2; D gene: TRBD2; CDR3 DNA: TGTGCCAGCAGCCATAGAGGGGGACTAGCCACCGGGGAGCTGTTTTTT; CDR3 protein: CASSHRGGLATGELFF
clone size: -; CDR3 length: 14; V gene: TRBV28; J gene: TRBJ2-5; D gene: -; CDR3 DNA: TGTGCCAGCAGTTTGAAGGCGGGGCGGGAGACCCAGTACTTC; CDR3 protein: CASSLKAGRETQYF
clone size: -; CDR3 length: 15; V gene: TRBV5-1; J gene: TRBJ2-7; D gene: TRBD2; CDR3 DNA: TGCGCCAGCAGCCCCCGGCGGGGGAGTAGCCACGAGCAGTACTTC; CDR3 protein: CASSPRRGSSHEQYF
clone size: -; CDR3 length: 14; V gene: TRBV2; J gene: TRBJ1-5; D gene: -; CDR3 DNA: TGTGCCAGCAGACCCGGTGTTACCAATCAGCCCCAGCATTTT; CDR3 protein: CASRPGVTNQPQHF
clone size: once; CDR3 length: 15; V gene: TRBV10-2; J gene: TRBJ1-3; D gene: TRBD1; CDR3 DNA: TGCGCCAGCAGTGTAATGACAGGGCCTGGAAACACCATATATTTT; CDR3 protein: CASSVMTGPGNTIYF
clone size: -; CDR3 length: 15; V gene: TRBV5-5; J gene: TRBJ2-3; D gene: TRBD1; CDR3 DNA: TGTGCCAGCAGCTTGGTGACAGGGGGCGGGGATACGCAGTATTTT; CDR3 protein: CASSLVTGGGDTQYF
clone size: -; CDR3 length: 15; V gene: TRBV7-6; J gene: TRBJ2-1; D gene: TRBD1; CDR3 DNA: TGTGCCAGCAGCTTAGCCGCAGGGGGAACCGATGAGCAGTTCTTC; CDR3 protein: CASSLAAGGTDEQFF
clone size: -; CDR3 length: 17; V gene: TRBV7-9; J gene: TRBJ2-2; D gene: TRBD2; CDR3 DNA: TGTGCCAGCAGCTTAGGGGCTAGCGGGACGAACACCGGGGAGCTGTTTTTT; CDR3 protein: CASSLGASGTNTGELFF
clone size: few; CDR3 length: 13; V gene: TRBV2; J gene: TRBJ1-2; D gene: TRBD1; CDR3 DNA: TGTGCCAGCAGCGTACAGGGGGGCTATGGCTACACCTTC; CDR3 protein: CASSVQGGYGYTF
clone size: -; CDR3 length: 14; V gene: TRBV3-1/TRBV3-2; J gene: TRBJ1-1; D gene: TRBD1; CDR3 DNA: TGTGCCAGCAGCCAAGCGGACAGGGGGACTGAAGCTTTCTTT; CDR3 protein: CASSQADRGTEAFF
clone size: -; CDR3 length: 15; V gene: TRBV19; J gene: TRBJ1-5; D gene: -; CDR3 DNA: TGTGCCAGTAGTATAGTGGACAGTAGCAATCAGCCCCAGCATTTT; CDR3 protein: CASSIVDSSNQPQHF
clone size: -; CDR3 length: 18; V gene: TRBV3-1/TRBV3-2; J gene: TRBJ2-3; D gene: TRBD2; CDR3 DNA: TGTGCCAGCAGCCCGTTTGCTAGCGGGAGGTCTAGCACAGATACGCAGTATTTT; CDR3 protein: CASSPFASGRSSTDTQYF
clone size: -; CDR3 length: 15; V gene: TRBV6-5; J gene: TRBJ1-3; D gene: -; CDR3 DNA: TGTGCCAGCAGAGATTTCAGCGTCTCTGGAAACACCATATATTTT; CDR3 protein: CASRDFSVSGNTIYF
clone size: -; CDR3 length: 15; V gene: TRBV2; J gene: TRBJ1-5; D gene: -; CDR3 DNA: TGTGCCAGCAGTTTAAGAGCACCTAGCAATCAGCCCCAGCATTTT; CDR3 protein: CASSLRAPSNQPQHF
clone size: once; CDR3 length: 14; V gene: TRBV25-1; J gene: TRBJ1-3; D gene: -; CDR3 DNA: TGTGCCAGCAGTCGCCAGGGGCCTGGAAACACCATATATTTT; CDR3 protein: CASSRQGPGNTIYF
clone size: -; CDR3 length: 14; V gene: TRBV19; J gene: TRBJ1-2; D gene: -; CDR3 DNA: TGTGCCAGTAGTATTCTGAGAGGGCAGTATGGCTACACCTTC; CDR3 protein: CASSILRGQYGYTF
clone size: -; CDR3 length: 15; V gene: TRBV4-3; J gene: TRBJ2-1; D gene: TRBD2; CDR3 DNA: TGCGCCAGCAGCCAGCTAGCGGACCACTACAATGAGCAGTTCTTC; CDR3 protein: CASSQLADHYNEQFF
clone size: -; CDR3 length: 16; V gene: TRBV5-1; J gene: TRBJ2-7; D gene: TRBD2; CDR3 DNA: TGCGCCAGCAGCTTGGAGGGCGGGACTAGCGCCTACGAGCAGTACTTC; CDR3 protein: CASSLEGGTSAYEQYF
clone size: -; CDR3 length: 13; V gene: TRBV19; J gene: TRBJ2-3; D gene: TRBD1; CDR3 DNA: TGTGCCAGTAGTGGACAGGGGGCCGATACGCAGTATTTT; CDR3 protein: CASSGQGADTQYF
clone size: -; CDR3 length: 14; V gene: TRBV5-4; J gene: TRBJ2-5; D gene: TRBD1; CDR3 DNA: TGTGCCAGCAGCCACACAGGGGTACAAGAGACCCAGTACTTC; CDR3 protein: CASSHTGVQETQYF
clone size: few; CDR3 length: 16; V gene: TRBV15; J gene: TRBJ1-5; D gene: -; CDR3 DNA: TGTGCCACCAGCACCGGGAGGTTCGCGGCTTATCAGCCCCAGCATTTT; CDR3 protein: CATSTGRFAAYQPQHF
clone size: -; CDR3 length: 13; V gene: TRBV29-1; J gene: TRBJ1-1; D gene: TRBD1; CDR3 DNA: TGCAGCGTTGATCCCGGGACAGGAACTGAAGCTTTCTTT; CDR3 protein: CSVDPGTGTEAFF
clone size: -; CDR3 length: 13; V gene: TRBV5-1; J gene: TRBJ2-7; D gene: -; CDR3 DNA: TGCGCCAGCAGACAGGGTGGGGTCTACGAGCAGTACTTC; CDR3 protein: CASRQGGVYEQYF
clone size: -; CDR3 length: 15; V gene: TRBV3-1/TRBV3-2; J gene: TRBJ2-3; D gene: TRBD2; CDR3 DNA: TGTGCCAGCAGCCCGCTTAGCGGGGGCACAGATACGCAGTATTTT; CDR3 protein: CASSPLSGGTDTQYF
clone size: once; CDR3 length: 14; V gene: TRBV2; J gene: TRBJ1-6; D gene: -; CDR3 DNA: TGTGCCAGCAGGGACAGCTCCTATAATTCACCCCTCCACTTT; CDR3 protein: CASRDSSYNSPLHF
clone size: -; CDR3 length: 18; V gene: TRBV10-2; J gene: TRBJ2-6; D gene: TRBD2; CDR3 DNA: TGCGCCAGCAGTAGGGTGGGCGGGAGGACTTCTGGGGCCAACGTCCTGACTTTC; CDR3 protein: CASSRVGGRTSGANVLTF
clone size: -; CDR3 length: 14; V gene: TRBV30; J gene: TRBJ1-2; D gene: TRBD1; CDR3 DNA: TGTGCCTGGAGTTCCCGACAGGGGATCTATGGCTACACCTTC; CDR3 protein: CAWSSRQGIYGYTF
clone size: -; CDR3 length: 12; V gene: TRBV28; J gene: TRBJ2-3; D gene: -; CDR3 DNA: TGTGCCAGCAGCTCTCTTCGGGATACGCAGTATTTT; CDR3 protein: CASSSLRDTQYF